Below, 7 T cell receptor beta chains from the same sample are listed, as sequenced in a study of Ad26.COV2.S vaccination and SARS-CoV-2 variants. Produced via immunoSEQ multiplex PCR; TCRdb's table is partial and in-frame only. Seen here are about 350,000 clones, approximately 86% observed once, and the top ten hold approximately 12%. Regarding treatment: 15 to 20 received Ad26.COV2.S at low or high dose, single or two shots; 5 received placebo; per-sample allocation not given. After the first vaccine or placebo injection, samples were drawn on day 63. The starting material was peripheral blood, obtained in a trial of Ad26.COV2.S vaccine versus placebo. These receptors originate from a person aged 18 to 59 who received the Ad26.COV2.S COVID-19 vaccine or a placebo.

V is TRBV28 and J is TRBJ1-2; unclear D gene. Trimming pared 2 bases from V and 0 bases from J, leaving 7 bases between. Germline-derived CDR1 and CDR2 are MDHEN and SYDVKM. This CDR3 spans 14 amino acids. The chain's CDR3 is CASSLRNSNYGYTF. CDR3 in DNA: TGTGCCAGCAGTTTACGGAATTCTAACTATGGCTACACCTTC.

This clone was counted a few times. V and J are TRBV6-4 and TRBJ2-1; unclear D gene. The CDR3 is made up of 14 amino acids. Germline assignment: CDR1 MRHNA and CDR2 SNTAGT. Trimming took 0 bases from V and 9 from J, leaving 12 bases between them. The CDR3 DNA follows: TGTGCCAGCAGTGACTCGTCTGGATCCGGTGAGCAGTTCTTC. As protein: CASSDSSGSGEQFF.

The table lists this clone with a count of one. This chain links TRBV27 with TRBJ2-3; the D gene is possibly TRBD2 (5 bases). Germline V gives CDR1 MNHEY, CDR2 SMNVEV (reference sequence). V lost 1 base, J lost 6 bases, and 8 bases lay in between. The CDR3 contains 13 residues. CDR3 nucleotide sequence: TGTGCCAGCAGTTTATGGTCGGGGGATACGCAGTATTTT. Its protein product is CASSLWSGDTQYF.

This clone was observed once. This chain links TRBV5-1 with TRBJ1-3; D is ambiguous. Between the trimmed V and J ends, which lost 0 bases and 4 bases, there was a span of 11 bases. Germline CDR1 and CDR2: SGHRS and YFSETQ. The CDR3 contains 15 residues. Written as DNA, the CDR3 is TGCGCCAGCAGCTTGGGACATCCAGGAGGAAACACCATATATTTT. This codes for CASSLGHPGGNTIYF.

This clone is a singleton in its sample. This CDR3 is CASSQDKSGQYASGANVLTF. CDR3 sequence (DNA): TGCGCCAGCAGCCAAGACAAATCCGGACAGTATGCCTCTGGGGCCAACGTCCTGACTTTC. The chain is built from TRBV4-1 and TRBJ2-6, with a tentative D call TRBD1 (6 bases). The CDR3 has 20 amino acids. Germline V gene sequence: CDR1 MGHRA, CDR2 YSYEKL. V lost 0 bases and J lost 0, with 18 bases in between.

V and J are TRBV27 and TRBJ1-4; no reliable D call. Germline CDR1 and CDR2: MNHEY and SMNVEV (reference sequence). There are 13 residues in the CDR3. V was pared by 6 bases and J by 4 bases, with 9 bases between. The CDR3 bases are TGTGCCAGCAGAAGGAGCAGTAATGAAAAACTGTTTTTT. It codes for CASRRSSNEKLFF.

The rearrangement joins TRBV6-6 to TRBJ2-1, with 7 bases matching TRBD2. Germline CDR1 is MNHNY and CDR2 is SVGAGI (reference sequence). The J segment lost 6 bases and the V segment lost 0 bases, leaving 8 bases of the junction unmatched. The CDR3 is made up of 16 amino acids. CDR3 loop: CASSYSREAGFNEQFF. In DNA, the CDR3 is TGTGCCAGCAGTTACTCCAGGGAAGCGGGGTTCAATGAGCAGTTCTTC.